This is a list of T cell receptor beta chains from one sample in a study of blood T cell repertoires in COVID-19. Sequencing used immunoSEQ multiplex PCR; TCRdb keeps in-frame clones, though not all of them. Seen here are about 56,000 clones, 84% observed once, and the top ten hold 15% to 20%. The sample consisted of peripheral blood. The receptors stem from a man in his sixties with COVID-19, enrolled during active disease. Both conserved end residues are part of each CDR3. D genes are given only for firm matches. Clone size is stated in some rows and not others, as once, few, many or a class when expanded.

size | D | J | V | DNA | CDR3
NA | NA | TRBJ1-1 | TRBV20-1 | TGCAGTGCTAGTTCGGGGAGGAACACTGAAGCTTTCTTT | CSASSGRNTEAFF
NA | TRBD1 | TRBJ1-1 | TRBV15 | TGTGCCACCAGCAGCTACTTCCGGGACAGGGGCTTTATGAACACTGAAGCTTTCTTT | CATSSYFRDRGFMNTEAFF
NA | NA | TRBJ2-5 | TRBV5-5 | TGTGCCAGCAGCTTTGACTCCCCAAACCCAGGGGAGACCCAGTACTTC | CASSFDSPNPGETQYF
NA | TRBD2 | TRBJ2-2 | TRBV5-1 | TGCGCCAGCAGCCAACCAGCGGGAGACACCGGGGAGCTGTTTTTT | CASSQPAGDTGELFF
NA | NA | TRBJ2-7 | TRBV2 | TGTGCCAGCAGCGTACCGGGGGACTACGAGCAGTACTTC | CASSVPGDYEQYF
NA | TRBD1 | TRBJ1-6 | TRBV7-3 | TGTGCCAGCAGCTCCGCCGACAGGGGTAATTCACCCCTCCACTTT | CASSSADRGNSPLHF
NA | TRBD1 | TRBJ1-6 | TRBV30 | TGTGCCTTCCGCGGGGACAGGGGAGTGGCACCCCTCCACTTT | CAFRGDRGVAPLHF
NA | NA | TRBJ1-5 | TRBV18 | TGTGCCAGCTCACCATCCAGGGATCAGCCCCAGCATTTT | CASSPSRDQPQHF
NA | TRBD2 | TRBJ2-5 | TRBV7-9 | TGTGCCAGCAGCACATACTACGGACTAGCGGGCGACTACTTC | CASSTYYGLAGDYF
few | TRBD2 | TRBJ2-1 | TRBV10-1 | TGCGCCAGCAGTCTAGCGGGAGGGCCCTACAATGAGCAGTTCTTC | CASSLAGGPYNEQFF
NA | TRBD2 | TRBJ2-5 | TRBV19 | TGTGCCAGTAGTATAAGCGGGAGAGAGACCCAGTACTTC | CASSISGRETQYF
NA | TRBD2 | TRBJ2-1 | TRBV11-2 | TGTGCCAGCAGCCGTCGACTAGCGGGAGATGAGCAGTTCTTC | CASSRRLAGDEQFF
NA | NA | TRBJ2-7 | TRBV28 | TGTGCCAGCAGTCCTCAACCGGACGAGCAGTACTTC | CASSPQPDEQYF
NA | NA | TRBJ2-3 | TRBV5-4 | TGTGCCAGCAGCTTTAGCGGTCTAAGCACAGATACGCAGTATTTT | CASSFSGLSTDTQYF
NA | TRBD2 | TRBJ2-3 | TRBV7-3 | TGTGCCAGCAGCTTAGGGATAGCGGGTAAAGATACGCAGTATTTT | CASSLGIAGKDTQYF
NA | NA | TRBJ2-7 | TRBV20-1 | TGCAGTGCTTTTTTCCTCTACGAGCAGTACTTC | CSAFFLYEQYF
few | NA | TRBJ1-5 | TRBV2 | TGTGCCAGCAGTGAAGAGCACCCTAGCAATCAGCCCCAGCATTTT | CASSEEHPSNQPQHF
NA | TRBD1 | TRBJ2-7 | TRBV10-2 | TGCGCCAGCAGTGGCAGGGGGAGCTCCTACGAGCAGTACTTC | CASSGRGSSYEQYF
few | NA | TRBJ2-7 | TRBV4-1 | TGCGCCAGCAGCCCCCCCAGCGGTACCTACGAGCAGTACTTC | CASSPPSGTYEQYF
NA | NA | TRBJ2-5 | TRBV2 | TGTGCCAGCCGGAGGGACGGGGAGACCCAGTACTTC | CASRRDGETQYF
NA | NA | TRBJ2-7 | TRBV4-1 | TGCGCCAGCAGCCAAGGGTTGGCACTTTCTACAACGGGTGAGCAGTACTTC | CASSQGLALSTTGEQYF
NA | TRBD1 | TRBJ2-1 | TRBV11-2 | TGTGCCAGCAGCTTATCCCGTTTTGGGACAGGGGGGTACAATGAGCAGTTCTTC | CASSLSRFGTGGYNEQFF
once | TRBD1 | TRBJ1-2 | TRBV7-2 | TGTGCCAGCAGTTCAGGACAGGGAGTCTATGGCTACACCTTC | CASSSGQGVYGYTF
NA | NA | TRBJ2-5 | TRBV4-1 | TGCGCCAGCAGCCAGACCCGGGACTCTAAAGAGACCCAGTACTTC | CASSQTRDSKETQYF
NA | NA | TRBJ2-2 | TRBV18 | TGTGCCAGCTCCCCTAACGAAGATTCCGGGGAGCTGTTTTTT | CASSPNEDSGELFF
NA | NA | TRBJ2-7 | TRBV6-1 | TGTGCCAGCAGTGAAGGCCCACCCGCCAGGTACGAGCAGTACTTC | CASSEGPPARYEQYF
NA | NA | TRBJ1-2 | TRBV5-4 | TGTGCCAGCAATCGCAGGAACTACTATGGCTACACCTTC | CASNRRNYYGYTF
once | NA | TRBJ1-6 | TRBV18 | TGTGCCAGCTCAACAGGGAGTGGGGGTATTAATTCACCCCTCCACTTT | CASSTGSGGINSPLHF
NA | NA | TRBJ1-2 | TRBV28 | TGTGCCAGCAGTTGGGAACAGGGAACCTGGGGCTACACCTTC | CASSWEQGTWGYTF
once | TRBD1 | TRBJ1-2 | TRBV27 | TGTGCCAGCAGTTTCCGGCCAAGGACAGGGGATTATGGCTACACCTTC | CASSFRPRTGDYGYTF
NA | TRBD2 | TRBJ2-1 | TRBV7-9 | TGTGCCAGCAGCTTAGCTATAATGTGGGGGGGCAATGAGCAGTTCTTC | CASSLAIMWGGNEQFF
NA | NA | TRBJ1-2 | TRBV4-2 | TGTGCCAGCAGCCAGTCGAAGGGGGAATCGGGCTATGGCTACACCTTC | CASSQSKGESGYGYTF
NA | TRBD2 | TRBJ2-1 | TRBV3-1/TRBV3-2 | TGTGCCAGCAGGTCACATAGCGGGAGGGGCCACAATGAGCAGTTCTTC | CASRSHSGRGHNEQFF
NA | NA | TRBJ2-3 | TRBV24-1 | TGTGCCACCAGTAGGACAGACACAGATACGCAGTATTTT | CATSRTDTDTQYF
NA | TRBD1 | TRBJ1-4 | TRBV29-1 | TGCAGCGTTTTAGGGGACAGGGACGACTTCCAAGGCAGAAAACTGTTTTTT | CSVLGDRDDFQGRKLFF
NA | TRBD2 | TRBJ2-5 | TRBV5-1 | TGCGCCAGCAGCCGCGGGGAGGGGCGGGAGACCCAGTACTTC | CASSRGEGRETQYF
NA | NA | TRBJ1-6 | TRBV30 | TGTGCCTGGGAAAGGACATTTTATAATTCACCCCTCCACTTT | CAWERTFYNSPLHF
NA | NA | TRBJ2-5 | TRBV10-2 | TGCGCCAGCAGTGAGGATAGAAACTGGTACTTC | CASSEDRNWYF
NA | TRBD2 | TRBJ2-7 | TRBV9 | TGTGCCAGCAGCCCCCGCACTAGCGGGGGTACAAGCTCCTACGAGCAGTACTTC | CASSPRTSGGTSSYEQYF
NA | NA | TRBJ1-2 | TRBV10-3 | TGTGCCATCAGTGACCCTCATAAAAGGGACAACTCAGCGCGCTACACCTTC | CAISDPHKRDNSARYTF
NA | NA | TRBJ2-7 | TRBV6-1 | TGTGCCAGCAGTGAACAAAGAAGGAGCGAGCAGTACTTC | CASSEQRRSEQYF
NA | NA | TRBJ1-1 | TRBV7-9 | TGTGCCAGCAGCTCAACAATTTGGACTGAAGCTTTCTTT | CASSSTIWTEAFF
NA | NA | TRBJ2-3 | TRBV7-9 | TGTGCCAGCAGCTTAACGGAGACTAGCACAGATACGCAGTATTTT | CASSLTETSTDTQYF
NA | TRBD2 | TRBJ2-5 | TRBV5-4 | TGTGCCAGCAGCCCCGGGCTAGCGGGAACTTTCGGGGAGACCCAGTACTTC | CASSPGLAGTFGETQYF
few | NA | TRBJ2-2 | TRBV14 | TGTGCCAGCAGCCCCTACTTGGTAGTAGGAGGCACCGGGGAGCTGTTTTTT | CASSPYLVVGGTGELFF
NA | TRBD1 | TRBJ1-1 | TRBV7-9 | TGTGCCAGCAGCTTAGTGGGGACAGGGGGCGATGAAGCTTTCTTT | CASSLVGTGGDEAFF
many | TRBD1 | TRBJ1-5 | TRBV24-1 | TGTGCCACCAGTGATTCGAGGGGGACAGGGAGGACTCAGCCCCAGCATTTT | CATSDSRGTGRTQPQHF
NA | TRBD2 | TRBJ2-7 | TRBV19 | TGTGCCAGTAGTATCTTATTGACTAGCGGGAGGGCCTTGCAGTACTTC | CASSILLTSGRALQYF
NA | NA | TRBJ1-1 | TRBV30 | TGTGCCTGGATTCGGGGGAACATGAACACTGAAGCTTTCTTT | CAWIRGNMNTEAFF
NA | NA | TRBJ2-3 | TRBV5-1 | TGCGCCAGCAGCTCCTCGGGAGCCAACACAGATACGCAGTATTTT | CASSSSGANTDTQYF
NA | NA | TRBJ1-2 | TRBV6-6 | TGTGCCAGCAGTTACTTGCCAGCTAACTATGGCTACACCTTC | CASSYLPANYGYTF
NA | NA | TRBJ2-2 | TRBV6-1 | TGTGCCAGCAGTGAATCCAGGGAGAACACCGGGGAGCTGTTTTTT | CASSESRENTGELFF
NA | TRBD2 | TRBJ2-7 | TRBV28 | TGTGCCAGCAGTTTTGTTTTAGCGGGAGTCCGCTACGAGCAGTACTTC | CASSFVLAGVRYEQYF
NA | NA | TRBJ2-2 | TRBV5-4 | TGTGCCAGCAGACCGGACAGTGCGAACACCGGGGAGCTGTTTTTT | CASRPDSANTGELFF
NA | NA | TRBJ1-2 | TRBV28 | TGTGCCACACAAGAACCGGGAGGAACAGTATTTGGCTACACCTTC | CATQEPGGTVFGYTF
NA | TRBD1 | TRBJ2-7 | TRBV6-5 | TGTGCCAGCAGTACCGGGACAGGTTCCTACGAGCAGTACTTC | CASSTGTGSYEQYF
NA | TRBD2 | TRBJ2-7 | TRBV4-2 | TGTGCCAGCAGCCAAGACGGGGCTAGCGGGGGGACAAGCTCCTACGAGCAGTACTTC | CASSQDGASGGTSSYEQYF